The clone carrying this TCR beta chain was recorded at least ten times. Its ends do not fully match the called genes, so a read error is possible. Here immunoSEQ multiplex PCR was the method, and the copy in TCRdb shows in-frame clones only, minus some. Singletons are absent from the sample, which has 45,000 to 55,000 clones. This specimen belongs to a study of T cells after posttransplantation cyclophosphamide. CDR1 is SGHRS, CDR2 YFSETQ, per germline. This CDR3 has 12 amino acids. Material: PBMCs. The sequence was obtained from a man in his forties or fifties in good health, CMV-negative, and a related stem cell transplant donor. This chain uses TRBV5-1 with TRBJ1-1; weak D call: TRBD1 (5 bases). CDR3 DNA: TGCGCCAGCAGCGAATCCGGGACTGGAGCTTTCTTT. Residues: CASSESGTGAFF.